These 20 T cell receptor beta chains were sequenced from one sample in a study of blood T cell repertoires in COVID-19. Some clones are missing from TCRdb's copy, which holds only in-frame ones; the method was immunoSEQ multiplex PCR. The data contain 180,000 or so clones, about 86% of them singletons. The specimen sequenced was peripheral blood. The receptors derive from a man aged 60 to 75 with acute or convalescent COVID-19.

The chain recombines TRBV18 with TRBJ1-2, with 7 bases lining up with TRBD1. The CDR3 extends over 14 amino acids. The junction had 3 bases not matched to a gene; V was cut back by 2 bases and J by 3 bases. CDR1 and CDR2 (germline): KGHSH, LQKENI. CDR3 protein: CASSPGTADYGYTF. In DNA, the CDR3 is TGTGCCAGCTCACCAGGGACAGCAGACTATGGCTACACCTTC.

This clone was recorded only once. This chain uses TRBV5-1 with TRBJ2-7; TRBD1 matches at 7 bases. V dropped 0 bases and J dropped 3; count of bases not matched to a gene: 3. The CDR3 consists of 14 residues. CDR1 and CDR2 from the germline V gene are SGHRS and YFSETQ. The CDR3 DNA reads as TGCGCCAGCAGCTTGGGTAGGGGGCTCTACGAGCAGTACTTC. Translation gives CASSLGRGLYEQYF.

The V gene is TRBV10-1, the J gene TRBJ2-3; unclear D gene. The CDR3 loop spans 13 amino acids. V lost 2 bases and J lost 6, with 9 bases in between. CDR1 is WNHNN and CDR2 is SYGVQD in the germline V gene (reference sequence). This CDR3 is CASSEAGTDTQYF. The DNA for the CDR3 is TGCGCCAGCAGTGAGGCCGGTACGGATACGCAGTATTTT.

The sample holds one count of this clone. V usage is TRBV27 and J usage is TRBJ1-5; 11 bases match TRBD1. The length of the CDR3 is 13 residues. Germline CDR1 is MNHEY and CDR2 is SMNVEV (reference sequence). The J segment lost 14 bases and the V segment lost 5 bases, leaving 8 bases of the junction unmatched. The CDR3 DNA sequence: TGTGCCAGCAGTCCGTCGGACAGGGGGCGCGAGCATTTT. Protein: CASSPSDRGREHF.

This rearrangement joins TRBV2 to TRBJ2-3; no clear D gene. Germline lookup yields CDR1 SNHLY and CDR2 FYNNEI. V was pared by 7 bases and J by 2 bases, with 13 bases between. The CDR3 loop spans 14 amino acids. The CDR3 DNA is TGTGCCAGCACCGCGTCCGGTTCCACAGATACGCAGTATTTT. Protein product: CASTASGSTDTQYF. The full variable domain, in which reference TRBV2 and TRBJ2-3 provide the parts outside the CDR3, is EPEVTQTPSHQVTQMGQEVILRCVPISNHLYFYWYRQILGQKVEFLVSFYNNEISEKSEIFDDQFSVERPDGSNFTLKIRSTKLEDSAMYFCASTASGSTDTQYFGPGTRLTVL.

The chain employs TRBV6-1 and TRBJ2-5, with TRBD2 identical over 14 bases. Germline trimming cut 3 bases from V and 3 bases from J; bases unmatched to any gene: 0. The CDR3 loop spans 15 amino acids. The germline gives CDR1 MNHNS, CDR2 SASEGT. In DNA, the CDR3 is TGTGCCAGCAGTGAGGGACTAGCGGGGGAAGAGACCCAGTACTTC. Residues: CASSEGLAGEETQYF.

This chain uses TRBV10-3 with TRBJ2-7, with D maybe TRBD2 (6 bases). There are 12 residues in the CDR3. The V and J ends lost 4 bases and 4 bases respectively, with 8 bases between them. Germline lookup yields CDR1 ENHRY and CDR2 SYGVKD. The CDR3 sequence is CAISGGEYEQYF. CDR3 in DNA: TGTGCCATCAGTGGGGGGGAATACGAGCAGTACTTC.

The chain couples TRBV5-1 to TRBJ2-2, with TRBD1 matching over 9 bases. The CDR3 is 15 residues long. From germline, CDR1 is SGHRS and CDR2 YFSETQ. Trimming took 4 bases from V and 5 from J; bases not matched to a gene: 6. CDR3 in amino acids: CASSLQGAGTGELFF. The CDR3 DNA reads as TGCGCCAGCAGCCTACAGGGGGCGGGGACCGGGGAGCTGTTTTTT.

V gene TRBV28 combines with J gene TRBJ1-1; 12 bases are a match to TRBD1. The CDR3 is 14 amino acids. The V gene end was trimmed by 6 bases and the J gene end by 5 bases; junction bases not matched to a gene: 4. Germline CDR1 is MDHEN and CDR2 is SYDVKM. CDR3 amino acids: CASRGQGARTEAFF. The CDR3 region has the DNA TGTGCCAGCAGGGGACAGGGGGCGAGGACTGAAGCTTTCTTT.

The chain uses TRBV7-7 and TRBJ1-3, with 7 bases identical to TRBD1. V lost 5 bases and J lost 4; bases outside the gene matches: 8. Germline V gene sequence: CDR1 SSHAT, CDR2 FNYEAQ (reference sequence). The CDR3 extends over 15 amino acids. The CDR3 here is CASSPGRDRGNTIYF. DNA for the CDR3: TGTGCCAGCAGCCCTGGCCGGGACAGAGGAAACACCATATATTTT.

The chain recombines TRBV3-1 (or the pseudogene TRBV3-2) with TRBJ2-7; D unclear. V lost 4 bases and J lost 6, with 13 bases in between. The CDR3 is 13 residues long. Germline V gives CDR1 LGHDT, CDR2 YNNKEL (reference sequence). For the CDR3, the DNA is TGTGCCAGCAGCCCCGGAGCCACTCCCGAGCAGTACTTC. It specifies CASSPGATPEQYF.

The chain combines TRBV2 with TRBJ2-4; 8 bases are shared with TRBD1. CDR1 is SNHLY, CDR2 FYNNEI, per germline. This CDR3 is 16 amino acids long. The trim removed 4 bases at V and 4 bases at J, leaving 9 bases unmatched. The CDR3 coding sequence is TGTGCCAGCAGTGTTCCCCGGGACAGGACTAAAAACATTCAGTACTTC. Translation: CASSVPRDRTKNIQYF.

CDR3 loop: CASRPGGAPFYEQFF. The CDR3 DNA is TGTGCCAGCAGACCAGGGGGCGCCCCCTTTTATGAGCAGTTCTTC. The chain is built from TRBV7-2 and TRBJ2-1; 8 positions match TRBD1. The trim removed 6 bases at V and 8 bases at J, leaving 12 bases unmatched. Germline V lookup: CDR1 SGHTA, CDR2 FQGNSA. This CDR3 is built from 15 residues.

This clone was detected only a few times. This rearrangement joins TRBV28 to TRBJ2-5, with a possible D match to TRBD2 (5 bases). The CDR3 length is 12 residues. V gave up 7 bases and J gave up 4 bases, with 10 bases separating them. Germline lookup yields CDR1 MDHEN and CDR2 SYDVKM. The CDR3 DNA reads TGTGCCAGCAAGCGGATGGGAGAGACCCAGTACTTC. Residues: CASKRMGETQYF.

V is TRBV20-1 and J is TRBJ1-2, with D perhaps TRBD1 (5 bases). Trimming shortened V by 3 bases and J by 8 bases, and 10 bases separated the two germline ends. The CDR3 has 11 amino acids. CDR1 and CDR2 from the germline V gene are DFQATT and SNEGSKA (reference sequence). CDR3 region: CSASSGYGYTF. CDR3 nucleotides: TGCAGTGCTAGTTCAGGGTACGGCTACACCTTC.

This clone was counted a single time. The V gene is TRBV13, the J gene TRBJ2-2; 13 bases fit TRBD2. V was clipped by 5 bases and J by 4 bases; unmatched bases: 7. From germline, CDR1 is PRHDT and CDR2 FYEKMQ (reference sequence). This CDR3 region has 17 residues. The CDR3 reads CASSAGLAGVGTGELFF. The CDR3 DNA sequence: TGTGCCAGCAGCGCAGGACTAGCGGGAGTCGGCACCGGGGAGCTGTTTTTT.

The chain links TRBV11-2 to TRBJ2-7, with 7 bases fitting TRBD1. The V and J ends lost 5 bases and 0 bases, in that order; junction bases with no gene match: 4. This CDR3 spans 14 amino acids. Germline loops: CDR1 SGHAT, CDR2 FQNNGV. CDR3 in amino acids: CASSRRQGSYEQYF. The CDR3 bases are TGTGCCAGCAGCCGCCGACAGGGCTCCTACGAGCAGTACTTC.

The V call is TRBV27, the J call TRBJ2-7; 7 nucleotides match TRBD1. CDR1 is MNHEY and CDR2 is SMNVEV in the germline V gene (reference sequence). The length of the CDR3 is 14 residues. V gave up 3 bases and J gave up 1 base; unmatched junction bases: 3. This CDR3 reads CASSFTGQSYEQYF. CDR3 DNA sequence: TGTGCCAGCAGTTTTACGGGACAGTCCTACGAGCAGTACTTC.

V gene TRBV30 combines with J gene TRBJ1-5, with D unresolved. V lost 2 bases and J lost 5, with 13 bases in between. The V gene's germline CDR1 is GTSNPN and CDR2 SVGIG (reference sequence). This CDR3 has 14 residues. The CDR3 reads CAWSLDNRDQPQHF. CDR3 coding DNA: TGTGCCTGGAGTTTAGATAACAGAGATCAGCCCCAGCATTTT.

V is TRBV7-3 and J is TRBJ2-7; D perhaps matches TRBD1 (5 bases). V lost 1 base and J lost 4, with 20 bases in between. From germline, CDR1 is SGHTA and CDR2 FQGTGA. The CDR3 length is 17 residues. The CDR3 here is CASSLKSPRQGLYEQYF. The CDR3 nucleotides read TGTGCCAGCAGCTTAAAATCCCCTCGCCAGGGATTATACGAGCAGTACTTC.